The T cell receptor beta chain under discussion was sequenced for a study of T cell responses to AZD1222 COVID-19 vaccine. Assay: immunoSEQ multiplex PCR; the TCRdb copy retains only in-frame clones and omits some. The repertoire consists of roughly 120,000 clones, with about 88% occurring once and the leading ten covering 6.5% to 8.5%. Study conclusions and caveats: Clonal diversity may have been underestimated in mostly white British donors. After two AZD1222 doses, spike-specific TCR breadth and depth rose versus day 0. AZD1222 recipients seropositive at baseline numbered only six or seven. Spike as a whole was targeted by vaccine-associated CD4 TCRs, dominant at 160-218 and 743-854.

The CDR3 has 17 amino acids. Per germline, CDR1 SEHNR and CDR2 FQNEAQ (reference sequence). The germline V and J ends were trimmed by 5 bases and 0 bases, with 14 bases remaining between them. Worth noting for this clone: Its antigen remains unknown.

This material consisted of peripheral blood, taken on day 0 of AZD1222 vaccination. The clonotype was recovered from an adult in good health. This chain links TRBV7-9 with TRBJ2-6, with D possibly being TRBD2 (6 bases). CDR3 protein: CASSRHLGLSGANVLTF. The CDR3 DNA reads as TGTGCCAGCAGCCGACACCTGGGACTCTCTGGGGCCAACGTCCTGACTTTC.